These 25 T cell receptor beta chains were all obtained from the same sample, sequenced in a study of technical replicates of blood from a few donors. Measured with immunoSEQ multiplex PCR; TCRdb has only the in-frame clones, and not every one. The sample has approximately 80,000 clones; approximately 91% are singletons. Material: T cells isolated from PBMCs. These receptors were collected from a human donor in good health.

To note about this clone: Additional DNA sequences in this sample encode the identical CDR3. The genes are TRBV9 and TRBJ2-1, with a weak D call TRBD2 (5 bases). Deletions cut 3 bases from V and 2 bases from J, with 12 bases between. Germline lookup yields CDR1 SGDLS and CDR2 YYNGEE. The CDR3 covers 15 residues. In nucleotides, the CDR3 is TGTGCCAGCAGCGCAAGCGGATCCACCTACAATGAGCAGTTCTTC. Protein sequence: CASSASGSTYNEQFF.

This clone was found once. The chain joins TRBV7-9 to TRBJ1-2; D ambiguous. Germline CDR1 reads SEHNR; CDR2 reads FQNEAQ (reference sequence). Trimming left V 4 bases short and J 7 bases short, with 16 bases between. The CDR3 runs to 14 residues. The CDR3: CASSYHDPRGGYTF. In DNA form, the CDR3 reads TGTGCCAGCAGCTACCATGACCCACGGGGTGGCTACACCTTC.

The CDR3 region has the DNA TGTGCCAGCAGTCCTACAGGGGGTCTATGGGATCAGCCCCAGCATTTT. Its protein is CASSPTGGLWDQPQHF. The chain joins TRBV9 to TRBJ1-5, with 8 bases identical to TRBD1. After removal of 5 bases from V and 5 bases from J, the junction contained 12 bases not matched to a gene. The CDR3 totals 16 residues. Germline loops: CDR1 SGDLS, CDR2 YYNGEE.

The rearrangement links TRBV6-6 to TRBJ2-7; 9 bases agree with TRBD1. This CDR3 has 15 residues. Germline V gene sequence: CDR1 MNHNY, CDR2 SVGAGI (reference sequence). V lost 2 bases, J lost 5 bases, and 7 bases stayed unmatched. In nucleotides, the CDR3 is TGTGCCAGCAGTTACGGGACAGGGCGGGCGGACGAGCAGTACTTC. This encodes CASSYGTGRADEQYF.

The rearrangement uses TRBV18 and TRBJ2-5; 7 bases match TRBD1. Germline V gene data show CDR1 as KGHSH and CDR2 as LQKENI. The CDR3 sequence is 13 residues long. With 6 bases clipped from V and 3 bases from J, the junction kept 4 bases outside the gene matches. The CDR3 sequence is CASSPRGKETQYF. For the CDR3, the DNA is TGTGCCAGCTCTCCCAGGGGGAAAGAGACCCAGTACTTC.

The chain couples TRBV10-1 to TRBJ2-1; 9 bases are shared with TRBD2. Germline V gene data show CDR1 as WNHNN and CDR2 as SYGVQD (reference sequence). J gave up 0 bases and V 7 bases, and 10 bases lay outside the gene matches. CDR3 length: 17 amino acids. CDR3: CASMTAGGPSSYNEQFF. The CDR3 nucleotides are TGCGCCAGCATGACAGCGGGAGGCCCAAGCTCCTACAATGAGCAGTTCTTC.

In nucleotides, the CDR3 is TGTGCCAGCAGCTTAAGGGGTACAAAAGAGACCCAGTACTTC. This gives the protein CASSLRGTKETQYF. The chain carries TRBV11-3 and TRBJ2-5; tentative D call: TRBD1 (5 bases). V gave up 2 bases and J gave up 3 bases, with 10 bases separating them. The germline gives CDR1 SGHNT, CDR2 YENEEA. CDR3 length equals 14 residues.

V and J are TRBV7-3 and TRBJ2-3, with 7 bases that match TRBD2. The CDR3 has 15 amino acids. The germline CDR1 and CDR2 sequences are SGHTA and FQGTGA. Germline trimming cut 5 bases from V and 6 bases from J; bases unmatched to any gene: 11. CDR3 loop: CASSLKASGVDTQYF. CDR3 coding DNA: TGTGCCAGCAGCCTAAAGGCTAGCGGTGTCGATACGCAGTATTTT.

The CDR3 DNA sequence: TGTGCCACCGGGACAGGGCATGAGACCCAGTACTTC. Protein: CATGTGHETQYF. The chain recombines TRBV27 with TRBJ2-5; TRBD1 aligns across 9 bases. CDR3 length: 12 amino acids. V lost 10 bases to trimming and J lost 5 bases; unmatched junction nucleotides: 5. The germline V gene encodes CDR1 MNHEY and CDR2 SMNVEV (reference sequence).

The chain employs TRBV25-1 and TRBJ1-1; the D is unclear. Germline-derived CDR1 and CDR2 are MGHDK and SYGVNS. V dropped 1 base and J dropped 4 bases, with 7 bases sitting between them. This CDR3 contains 13 residues. The CDR3 here is CASSELAATEAFF. The CDR3 DNA is TGTGCCAGCAGTGAATTGGCGGCCACTGAAGCTTTCTTT.

The V gene is TRBV5-1, the J gene TRBJ2-3, with TRBD1 identical over 10 bases. Germline assignment: CDR1 SGHRS and CDR2 YFSETQ. This CDR3 region has 16 residues. After removal of 3 bases from V and 1 base from J, the junction contained 5 bases not matched to a gene. The CDR3 DNA follows: TGCGCCAGCAGCTCCAGAGGGACAGGGGGCACAGATACGCAGTATTTT. Translation gives CASSSRGTGGTDTQYF.

This clone was seen a few times. The chain carries TRBV6-5 and TRBJ1-1; no definite D call. In germline, CDR1 is MNHEY, CDR2 SVGAGI. This CDR3 comprises 13 residues. The ends were cut back, 10 bases at V and 2 bases at J, with 14 bases in the middle. The CDR3 nucleotides are TGTGCCACGGCGGTTTCACGAAACACTGAAGCTTTCTTT. As protein: CATAVSRNTEAFF.

The rearrangement uses TRBV9 and TRBJ2-1; 12 bases fit TRBD2. Germline V gene sequence: CDR1 SGDLS, CDR2 YYNGEE. The trim removed 0 bases at V and 4 bases at J, leaving 5 bases unmatched. This CDR3 is 17 amino acids long. Here the CDR3 DNA reads TGTGCCAGCAGCGTAGTCCTAGCGGGAGGGCCGTACAATGAGCAGTTCTTC. This gives the protein CASSVVLAGGPYNEQFF.

The chain uses TRBV13 and TRBJ2-5; 8 positions agree with TRBD1. Germline CDR1 PRHDT, CDR2 FYEKMQ (reference sequence). This CDR3 is built from 15 residues. V trimming: 5 bases; J trimming: 3 bases; junction bases outside the gene matches: 8. The DNA of the CDR3 is TGTGCCAGCAGCATAACACAGGGGGAGGAAGAGACCCAGTACTTC. Encoded protein: CASSITQGEEETQYF.

Details on this clone: At one end, the junction sequence differs from germline, possibly due to a read error. The V gene is TRBV11-2, the J gene TRBJ1-1, with a tentative D call TRBD1 (5 bases). Germline-derived CDR1 and CDR2 are SGHAT and FQNNGV. There are 14 residues in the CDR3. The CDR3 coding sequence is TGTGCCAGCAGCTTACGTGGGGGGAACGCTGAAGCTTTCTTT. This codes for CASSLRGGNAEAFF.

The V gene is TRBV5-4, the J gene TRBJ2-7; 11 nucleotides match TRBD2. Germline lookup yields CDR1 SGHNT and CDR2 YYREEE (reference sequence). V lost 4 bases and J lost 2; bases outside the gene matches: 2. This CDR3 region has 14 residues. The CDR3 loop reads CASSTTSGTYEQYF. The CDR3 bases are TGTGCCAGCAGCACGACTAGCGGGACCTACGAGCAGTACTTC.

This rearrangement joins TRBV11-3 to TRBJ2-2; D call uncertain. V lost 5 bases, J lost 7 bases, and 17 bases lay in between. Germline-derived CDR1 and CDR2 are SGHNT and YENEEA. The CDR3 totals 15 residues. The CDR3 is CASSPLVSPFGELFF. DNA of the CDR3: TGTGCCAGCAGCCCGCTAGTGTCCCCGTTCGGGGAGCTGTTTTTT.

This chain links TRBV2 with TRBJ2-2; 10 nucleotides align to TRBD2. V dropped 5 bases and J dropped 4; count of bases not matched to a gene: 10. CDR3 length equals 17 residues. Germline loops: CDR1 SNHLY, CDR2 FYNNEI. Written as DNA, the CDR3 is TGTGCCAGCAGTATCACTAGCGGGATTGCCGGCACCGGGGAGCTGTTTTTT. Its protein product is CASSITSGIAGTGELFF.

The rearrangement joins TRBV7-9 to TRBJ2-5; TRBD1 matches at 11 bases. The J segment lost 4 bases and the V segment lost 4 bases, leaving 2 bases of the junction unmatched. Germline V gene sequence: CDR1 SEHNR, CDR2 FQNEAQ (reference sequence). The CDR3 length is 14 residues. The CDR3 DNA is TGTGCCAGCAGCTCAGGACAGGGGGCAGAGACCCAGTACTTC. Residues: CASSSGQGAETQYF.

The chain has TRBV19 and TRBJ2-1, with a tentative D call TRBD1 (5 bases). There are 19 residues in the CDR3. Germline loops: CDR1 LNHDA, CDR2 SQIVND (reference sequence). V lost 5 bases to trimming and J lost 4 bases, with 27 bases between them. The CDR3 sequence is CASSVSGLRATIPYNEQFF. DNA for the CDR3: TGTGCCAGTAGTGTCTCAGGGTTGCGAGCGACGATTCCTTACAATGAGCAGTTCTTC. The complete variable domain, with remaining parts taken from reference TRBV19 and TRBJ2-1, reads DGGITQSPKYLFRKEGQNVTLSCEQNLNHDAMYWYRQDPGQGLRLIYYSQIVNDFQKGDIAEGYSVSREKKESFPLTVTSAQKNPTAFYLCASSVSGLRATIPYNEQFFGPGTRLTVL.

This clone was picked up a small number of times. The rearrangement joins TRBV28 to TRBJ1-5; no firm D call. Germline values: CDR1 MDHEN, CDR2 SYDVKM. CDR3 size: 13 residues. V was clipped by 9 bases and J by 2 bases, with 11 bases between them. This CDR3 reads CASGWRGNQPQHF. The CDR3 bases are TGTGCCAGTGGTTGGAGGGGCAATCAGCCCCAGCATTTT. Supplemented by reference TRBV28 and TRBJ1-5, the full variable domain reads DVKVTQSSRYLVKRTGEKVFLECVQDMDHENMFWYRQDPGLGLRLIYFSYDVKMKEKGDIPEGYSVSREKKERFSLILESASTNQTSMYLCASGWRGNQPQHFGDGTRLSIL.

The rearrangement uses TRBV18 and TRBJ2-3, with TRBD1 matching 11 bases. The CDR3 has 15 amino acids. V was pared by 2 bases and J by 6 bases, with 4 bases of the junction left unmatched. CDR1 and CDR2 (germline): KGHSH, LQKENI. The CDR3 DNA follows: TGTGCCAGCTCACCAGGACAGGGGGCTGGGGATACGCAGTATTTT. Amino acids: CASSPGQGAGDTQYF.

This clone has just one count. The genes are TRBV5-1 and TRBJ2-2, with 8 positions matching TRBD1. Unmatched junction bases numbered 2, after V lost 4 bases and J lost 0 bases. CDR3 length equals 15 residues. The germline CDR1 and CDR2 sequences are SGHRS and YFSETQ. CDR3 loop: CASSAGGANTGELFF. DNA for the CDR3: TGCGCCAGCAGCGCAGGGGGCGCGAACACCGGGGAGCTGTTTTTT.

This chain links TRBV4-3 with TRBJ1-1; tentatively, D is TRBD1 (6 bases). V dropped 1 base and J dropped 6 bases, with 24 bases sitting between them. This CDR3 has 18 amino acids. Germline V lookup: CDR1 LGHNA, CDR2 YSLEER. The CDR3 nucleotides are TGCGCCAGCAGCCAAGCGGTAGGGGACATCCAACCTCAGGCTGAAGCTTTCTTT. Amino acids: CASSQAVGDIQPQAEAFF.

The genes are TRBV6-1 and TRBJ2-7; 8 bases fit TRBD2. The CDR3 has 13 amino acids. Per germline, CDR1 MNHNS and CDR2 SASEGT. V gave up 6 bases and J gave up 4 bases; unmatched junction bases: 5. The CDR3 spells CASRLAEGYEQYF. CDR3 sequence (DNA): TGTGCCAGCAGACTAGCGGAAGGGTACGAGCAGTACTTC.